This TCR beta chain stems from a study of Graves' ophthalmopathy and Graves' hyperthyroidism. The CDR3 has 14 residues. With 1 base removed from V and 0 bases from J, the gap between germline ends came to 9 bases. Germline values: CDR1 SQVTM, CDR2 ANQGSEA. Many counts were recorded for this clonotype. Its antigen is undetermined. Findings of the study overall: Progression of ophthalmopathy was predicted by the model with roughly 68% sensitivity and roughly 73% specificity.

Using RNA transcripts, the TCR beta CDR3 regions were amplified. The authors performed first-round RT-PCR with HTBI primers and then a second-round multiplex PCR. TCRdb reprocessed the multiplex PCR reads with MiXCR, giving one entry per CDR3 protein. The sample has hundreds of thousands of distinct CDR3 sequences; over 40% are singletons. This receptor was obtained from an adult man with Graves' ophthalmopathy. The rearrangement joins TRBV29-1 to TRBJ1-2, with a possible D match to TRBD1 (5 bases). Material: peripheral blood. This chain's CDR3 is CSVEGQGANYGYTF. In DNA form, the CDR3 reads TGCAGCGTTGAAGGGCAGGGAGCTAACTATGGCTACACCTTC.